This T cell receptor (beta chain) was recovered during a study of cytomegalovirus exposure and HLA in healthy donors. Study-level points and caveats: Later analysis identified a missense DCLRE1C variant that was linked to TCR beta V- and J-gene trimming. The listing of fewer than 200 TCR beta chains classed them as cytomegalovirus-associated.

Primers: 60 Vbeta forward and 13 Jbeta reverse. How the authors handled the data: The authors later counted 70 million to 85 million unique TCR beta chains, 9.5 million to 13 million of them shared. Assay used: immunoSEQ multiplex PCR; TCRdb lists only in-frame clones, some missing. V, J and clone size derive from that table, while D and trimming were established from the DNA sequence. The sample carries approximately 140,000 clones, 80% recorded once. V dropped 4 bases and J dropped 2 bases, with 14 bases sitting between them. Per germline, CDR1 SGDLS and CDR2 YYNGEE. The CDR3 is 15 amino acids. This clone has a single count. The antigen remains undetermined. While unrecorded immune exposures were likely, the donors were nominally healthy when sampled.

This TCR was sampled from a male donor in good health and CMV-seropositive. The chain links TRBV9 to TRBJ2-3; weak D call: TRBD2 (6 bases). Sequencing was done on a sample of PBMCs. As DNA, the CDR3 is TGTGCCAGCAGCACCGGGGGTCCCTTCACAGATACGCAGTATTTT. Amino acid sequence: CASSTGGPFTDTQYF.